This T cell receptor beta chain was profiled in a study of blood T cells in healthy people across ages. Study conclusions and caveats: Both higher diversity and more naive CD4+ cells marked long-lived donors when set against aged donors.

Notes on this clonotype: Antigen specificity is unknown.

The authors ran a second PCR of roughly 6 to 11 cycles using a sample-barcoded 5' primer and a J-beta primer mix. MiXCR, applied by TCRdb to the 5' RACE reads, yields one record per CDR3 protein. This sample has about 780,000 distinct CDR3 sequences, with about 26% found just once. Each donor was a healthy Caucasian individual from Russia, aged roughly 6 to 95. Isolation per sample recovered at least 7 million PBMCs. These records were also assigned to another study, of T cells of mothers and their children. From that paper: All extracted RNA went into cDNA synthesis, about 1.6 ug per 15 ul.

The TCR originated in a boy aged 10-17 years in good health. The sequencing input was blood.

CDR3 amino acids: CAISEGDKETQYF. In nucleotides, the CDR3 is TGTGCCATCAGTGAAGGAGACAAAGAGACCCAGTACTTC. The chain recombines TRBV10-3 with TRBJ2-1; unclear D gene. The end of the DNA is better explained by TRBJ2-5, so the J call may be wrong. The CDR3 is 13 residues long. The germline gives CDR1 ENHRY, CDR2 SYGVKD.